These 32 T cell receptor beta chains were all obtained from the same sample, sequenced in a study of blood T cell repertoires in COVID-19. The repertoire was sequenced with immunoSEQ multiplex PCR; TCRdb's copy has only in-frame clones and lacks some. The top ten clones hold 20% to 25% of a sample with around 25,000 clones, 88% of them seen once. The sample was peripheral blood. These receptor sequences come from a man aged 65 to 79 in a cohort sampled during active COVID-19.

This chain joins TRBV5-1 and TRBJ2-3, with 9 bases identical to TRBD2. V lost 5 bases and J lost 6; bases outside the gene matches: 10. This CDR3 has 15 amino acids. Germline lookup yields CDR1 SGHRS and CDR2 YFSETQ. The CDR3 reads CASRAGLAIKDTQYF. CDR3 nucleotide sequence: TGCGCCAGCAGGGCAGGACTAGCGATAAAGGATACGCAGTATTTT.

The rearrangement links TRBV4-3 to TRBJ2-3, with TRBD2 identical over 8 bases. In germline, CDR1 is LGHNA, CDR2 YSLEER. V trimming: 4 bases; J trimming: 3 bases; junction bases outside the gene matches: 9. The CDR3 runs 16 residues. As DNA, the CDR3 is TGCGCCAGCAGCCCCGGGGGCGGGAGGAGAACAGATACGCAGTATTTT. It translates to CASSPGGGRRTDTQYF.

The genes are TRBV5-1 and TRBJ2-5; 12 positions agree with TRBD2. Germline loops: CDR1 SGHRS, CDR2 YFSETQ. J was trimmed by 4 bases and V by 0 bases; bases with no gene match: 7. This CDR3 spans 17 amino acids. CDR3 sequence reads: CASSLGLAGAGLETQYF. For the CDR3, the DNA is TGCGCCAGCAGCTTGGGACTAGCGGGAGCCGGGCTAGAGACCCAGTACTTC.

V usage is TRBV7-2 and J usage is TRBJ2-2, with 8 positions matching TRBD2. This CDR3 spans 16 amino acids. Germline V gene lookup returns CDR1 SGHTA and CDR2 FQGNSA. V gave up 4 bases and J gave up 0 bases; unmatched junction bases: 4. The CDR3 here is CASSSRLATNTGELFF. DNA of the CDR3: TGTGCCAGCAGCTCTAGACTAGCGACGAACACCGGGGAGCTGTTTTTT. The full variable domain, with the rest looked up from reference TRBV7-2 and TRBJ2-2, is GAGVSQSPSNKVTEKGKDVELRCDPISGHTALYWYRQSLGQGLEFLIYFQGNSAPDKSGLPSDRFSAERTGGSVSTLTIQRTQQEDSAVYLCASSSRLATNTGELFFGEGSRLTVL.

V gene TRBV4-1 combines with J gene TRBJ2-2; perhaps TRBD1 as D (5 bases). CDR1 and CDR2 from the germline V gene are MGHRA and YSYEKL. The CDR3 has 17 amino acids. Trimming took 2 bases from V and 6 from J, leaving 19 bases between them. The chain's CDR3 is CASSQYIPAGLAGELFF. CDR3 DNA: TGCGCCAGCAGCCAATATATCCCCGCAGGGCTGGCCGGGGAGCTGTTTTTT.

V is TRBV6-6 and J is TRBJ1-1; D call uncertain. The CDR3 has 11 residues. Germline V gene data show CDR1 as MNHNY and CDR2 as SVGAGI (reference sequence). Trimming took 7 bases from V and 1 from J, leaving 4 bases between them. This CDR3 reads CASTRNTEAFF. CDR3 coding DNA: TGTGCCAGCACCCGGAACACTGAAGCTTTCTTT.

This clone came up a few times. This chain links TRBV7-2 with TRBJ1-3; D is unclear. CDR3 length equals 18 residues. CDR1 is SGHTA, CDR2 FQGNSA, per germline. The V end lost 2 bases, the J end lost 1 base, and 18 bases lay between the germline ends. CDR3 DNA sequence: TGTGCCAGCAGCTTAACGGCCGCGGCTACCCCTTCTGGAAACACCATATATTTT. As protein: CASSLTAAATPSGNTIYF.

This clone was seen once. This chain links TRBV18 with TRBJ1-5; 7 bases are shared with TRBD1. J gave up 0 bases and V 4 bases, and 0 bases lay outside the gene matches. The CDR3 contains 14 residues. Germline loops: CDR1 KGHSH, CDR2 LQKENI. CDR3: CASSRDSSNQPQHF. Here the CDR3 DNA reads TGTGCCAGCTCACGGGACAGTAGCAATCAGCCCCAGCATTTT.

The gene calls are TRBV11-2 and TRBJ2-1; no clear D. Germline V gives CDR1 SGHAT, CDR2 FQNNGV. This CDR3 comprises 14 residues. V was pared by 5 bases and J by 0 bases, with 8 bases between. This CDR3 is CASSRPGSYNEQFF. In DNA form, the CDR3 reads TGTGCCAGCAGCCGCCCGGGCTCCTACAATGAGCAGTTCTTC.

CDR3 amino acids: CASSDPGLAGVGTGELFF. The CDR3 DNA reads TGCGCCAGCAGCGATCCGGGACTAGCGGGAGTCGGCACCGGGGAGCTGTTTTTT. The chain uses TRBV5-1 and TRBJ2-2, with TRBD2 identical over 14 bases. In germline, CDR1 is SGHRS, CDR2 YFSETQ. Losses at the gene ends were 4 bases for V and 4 bases for J; bases not matched to a gene: 9. This CDR3 has 18 residues.

The chain uses TRBV4-3 and TRBJ2-7; tentatively, D is TRBD1 (7 bases). The CDR3 length is 17 residues. The ends were cut back, 0 bases at V and 0 bases at J, with 15 bases in the middle. The germline gives CDR1 LGHNA, CDR2 YSLEER. CDR3 DNA: TGCGCCAGCAGCCAAGACCTAACCAGGGGGGACTCCTACGAGCAGTACTTC. Translation: CASSQDLTRGDSYEQYF.

This chain links TRBV7-9 with TRBJ1-2; 8 bases line up with TRBD1. Trimming at V came to 11 bases and at J to 9 bases, leaving 14 bases not matched to a gene. Germline V lookup: CDR1 SEHNR, CDR2 FQNEAQ (reference sequence). This CDR3 comprises 13 residues. CDR3 bases: TGTGCCGGCCGCCCCGGACAGGGTAGAAGCTACACCTTC. Encoded protein: CAGRPGQGRSYTF.

This chain links TRBV5-6 with TRBJ1-1, with 7 bases lining up with TRBD1. Germline V gives CDR1 SGHDT, CDR2 YYEEEE. The CDR3 consists of 16 residues. Trimming at V came to 2 bases and at J to 1 base, leaving 8 bases not matched to a gene. The CDR3 DNA reads TGTGCCAGCAGCTTTCTGTCCGGGACAGCGAACACTGAAGCTTTCTTT. Protein product: CASSFLSGTANTEAFF.

Here the CDR3 reads CASRGGQGGTEAFF. CDR3 DNA sequence: TGTGCCAGCAGGGGGGGACAGGGTGGCACTGAAGCTTTCTTT. J is TRBJ1-1 and V is TRBV6-5; 9 nucleotides agree with TRBD1. The CDR3 is 14 residues long. With 6 bases clipped from V and 4 bases from J, the junction kept 6 bases outside the gene matches. From germline, CDR1 is MNHEY and CDR2 SVGAGI.

This chain connects TRBV6-5 to TRBJ1-1, with D uncertain. Germline V gene lookup returns CDR1 MNHEY and CDR2 SVGAGI. The CDR3 length is 15 residues. V was trimmed by 1 base and J by 8 bases, leaving 17 bases between them. CDR3 in amino acids: CASSYLPGVRFEAFF. CDR3 DNA: TGTGCCAGCAGTTACTTACCTGGAGTCCGATTCGAAGCTTTCTTT.

The rearrangement joins TRBV15 to TRBJ2-7, with 11 bases fitting TRBD1. This CDR3 is built from 15 residues. Germline V gene sequence: CDR1 LNHNV, CDR2 YYDKDF (reference sequence). The V segment lost 3 bases and the J segment 2 bases; nucleotides outside the gene matches: 3. The CDR3 loop reads CATSRGQGGPYEQYF. Here the CDR3 DNA reads TGTGCCACCAGCAGGGGACAGGGGGGACCCTACGAGCAGTACTTC.

The chain combines TRBV5-1 with TRBJ1-2; 9 positions match TRBD1. This CDR3 has 15 residues. In germline, CDR1 is SGHRS, CDR2 YFSETQ. The V segment lost 3 bases and the J segment 4 bases; nucleotides outside the gene matches: 7. CDR3 in amino acids: CASSWGTGISYGYTF. CDR3 coding DNA: TGCGCCAGCAGCTGGGGGACAGGGATCTCCTATGGCTACACCTTC.

The chain carries TRBV6-6 and TRBJ1-1; TRBD1 might be the D (5 bases). Per the germline V gene, CDR1 is MNHNY and CDR2 is SVGAGI (reference sequence). Trimming took off 6 bases at V and 1 base at J, with 9 bases between the two ends. The CDR3 runs to 13 residues. CDR3 DNA: TGTGCCAGCAGCGATACAGGGAACACTGAAGCTTTCTTT. Translation: CASSDTGNTEAFF.

The CDR3 DNA reads as TGTGCCAGCAGCCACTACTATAGCAATCAGCCCCAGCATTTT. Translating it yields CASSHYYSNQPQHF. The V and J genes are TRBV3-1 (or the pseudogene TRBV3-2) and TRBJ1-5; D call uncertain. Germline V gene sequence: CDR1 LGHDT, CDR2 YNNKEL (reference sequence). Trimming pared 3 bases from V and 0 bases from J, leaving 6 bases between. This CDR3 is 14 amino acids long.

The chain couples TRBV11-3 to TRBJ2-7; 10 bases agree with TRBD2. The CDR3 has 14 residues. Trimming took 4 bases from V and 3 from J; bases not matched to a gene: 3. In germline, CDR1 is SGHNT, CDR2 YENEEA. The CDR3 DNA reads TGTGCCAGCAGCTCTCTAGCGGGAGACTACGAGCAGTACTTC. Protein sequence: CASSSLAGDYEQYF.

The chain has TRBV7-3 and TRBJ2-2, with 7 bases identical to TRBD1. J gave up 1 base and V 2 bases, and 7 bases lay outside the gene matches. The CDR3 consists of 17 residues. CDR1 is SGHTA, CDR2 FQGTGA, per germline. The CDR3 bases are TGTGCCAGCAGCTTAGGCCCGACAGGGTGGAACACCGGGGAGCTGTTTTTT. As protein: CASSLGPTGWNTGELFF. Looking up the rest from reference TRBV7-3 and TRBJ2-2 gives the full variable domain: GAGVSQTPSNKVTEKGKYVELRCDPISGHTALYWYRQSLGQGPEFLIYFQGTGAADDSGLPNDRFFAVRPEGSVSTLKIQRTERGDSAVYLCASSLGPTGWNTGELFFGEGSRLTVL.

The rearrangement links TRBV11-2 to TRBJ2-2; 9 bases map to TRBD1. The ends lost 2 bases at V and 7 bases at J; junction bases unmatched: 8. Germline lookup yields CDR1 SGHAT and CDR2 FQNNGV. The CDR3 runs to 16 residues. The CDR3, as DNA: TGTGCCAGCAGCTTAAGGGGACAGGGTGTTCGCGGGGAGCTGTTTTTT. This codes for CASSLRGQGVRGELFF. Drawing the rest from reference TRBV11-2 and TRBJ2-2, the complete variable domain is EAGVAQSPRYKIIEKRQSVAFWCNPISGHATLYWYQQILGQGPKLLIQFQNNGVVDDSQLPKDRFSAERLKGVDSTLKIQPAKLEDSAVYLCASSLRGQGVRGELFFGEGSRLTVL.

This chain connects TRBV5-6 to TRBJ1-3, with D tentatively TRBD1 (5 bases). V was clipped by 4 bases and J by 3 bases, with 17 bases between them. Germline V gene lookup returns CDR1 SGHDT and CDR2 YYEEEE. This CDR3 spans 16 amino acids. CDR3 in DNA: TGTGCCAGCAGCCACATCCAGGGTTCGGTTGGAAACACCATATATTTT. Translated, it gives CASSHIQGSVGNTIYF.

This clone was found once. The genes are TRBV19 and TRBJ1-1, with 8 bases that match TRBD1. V trimming: 6 bases; J trimming: 5 bases; junction bases outside the gene matches: 11. The V gene's germline CDR1 is LNHDA and CDR2 SQIVND (reference sequence). This CDR3 has 15 amino acids. CDR3 in DNA: TGTGCCAGTAGAGGACAGGGAAGTTTTCGGACTGAAGCTTTCTTT. This sequence encodes CASRGQGSFRTEAFF.

The DNA of the CDR3 is TGTGCCAGCAGCTTAGTTGGGACTAGCGGGAGGTCAGGCGAGCAGTACTTC. Encoded protein: CASSLVGTSGRSGEQYF. The V call is TRBV7-2, the J call TRBJ2-7, with TRBD2 matching 15 bases. Trimming took 1 base from V and 6 from J; bases not matched to a gene: 7. The CDR3 covers 17 residues. Germline-derived CDR1 and CDR2 are SGHTA and FQGNSA.

This clone has only a few counts. The chain joins TRBV6-6 to TRBJ1-3; D remains unclear. Germline CDR1 and CDR2: MNHNY and SVGAGI (reference sequence). The CDR3 is 15 amino acids. The ends were cut back, 0 bases at V and 3 bases at J, with 9 bases in the middle. This chain's CDR3 is CASSYSPGSGNTIYF. In nucleotides, the CDR3 is TGTGCCAGCAGTTACTCCCCAGGTAGTGGAAACACCATATATTTT.

This chain uses TRBV7-9 with TRBJ1-1; the D gene is possibly TRBD1 (6 bases). Trimming left V 1 base short and J 0 bases short, with 6 bases between. The CDR3 covers 14 residues. Looked up from germline, CDR1 is SEHNR and CDR2 is FQNEAQ (reference sequence). Written as DNA, the CDR3 is TGTGCCAGCAGCTTAGGACAGGTGAACACTGAAGCTTTCTTT. It translates to CASSLGQVNTEAFF.

This chain uses TRBV10-1 with TRBJ2-1; D not resolved. V dropped 2 bases and J dropped 2 bases, with 13 bases sitting between them. The CDR3 contains 16 residues. Germline CDR1 WNHNN, CDR2 SYGVQD (reference sequence). The CDR3 bases are TGCGCCAGCAGTGAGGACGTTAGCCTGGCCTACAATGAGCAGTTCTTC. Protein product: CASSEDVSLAYNEQFF.

The chain recombines TRBV6-6 with TRBJ2-5; no definite D call. Germline CDR1 is MNHNY and CDR2 is SVGAGI (reference sequence). Trimming shortened V by 0 bases and J by 0 bases, and 11 bases separated the two germline ends. This CDR3 comprises 16 residues. CDR3 region: CASSYSRLAYQETQYF. CDR3 nucleotide sequence: TGTGCCAGCAGTTACTCGCGACTGGCGTACCAAGAGACCCAGTACTTC.

The chain combines TRBV6-6 with TRBJ1-5; 7 bases match TRBD1. Germline assignment: CDR1 MNHNY and CDR2 SVGAGI (reference sequence). The CDR3 spans 13 residues. With V trimmed by 6 bases and J by 4 bases, 3 bases remained unmatched. The CDR3 sequence is CASRLQGNQPQHF. DNA for the CDR3: TGTGCCAGCAGACTACAGGGGAATCAGCCCCAGCATTTT.

This clone was seen just once. The chain combines TRBV11-2 with TRBJ1-1; no clear D gene. Germline V lookup: CDR1 SGHAT, CDR2 FQNNGV. V lost 5 bases and J lost 4, with 17 bases in between. This CDR3 contains 15 residues. This CDR3 is CASSPLTRRGTEAFF. Written as DNA, the CDR3 is TGTGCCAGCAGCCCCTTGACCCGTCGGGGCACTGAAGCTTTCTTT.

The J gene is TRBJ1-4, the V gene TRBV29-1, with D perhaps matching TRBD1 (6 bases). Germline V lookup: CDR1 SQVTM, CDR2 ANQGSEA. The CDR3 is 14 amino acids. Trimming stripped 2 bases from V and 5 bases from J, with 12 bases between. The CDR3, as DNA: TGCAGCGTTGAAAAGCCAGGGGTCAATGAAAAACTGTTTTTT. It is translated as CSVEKPGVNEKLFF.